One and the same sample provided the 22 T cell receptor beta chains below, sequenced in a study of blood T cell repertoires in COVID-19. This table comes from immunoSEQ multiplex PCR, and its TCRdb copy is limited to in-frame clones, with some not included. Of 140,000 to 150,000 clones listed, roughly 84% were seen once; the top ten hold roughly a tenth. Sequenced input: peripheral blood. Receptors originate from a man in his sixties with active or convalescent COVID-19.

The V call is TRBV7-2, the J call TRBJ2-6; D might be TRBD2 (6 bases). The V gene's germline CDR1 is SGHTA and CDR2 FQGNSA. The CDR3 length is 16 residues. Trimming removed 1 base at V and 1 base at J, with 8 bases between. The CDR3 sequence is CASSLVSGSGANVLTF. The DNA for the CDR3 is TGTGCCAGCAGCTTAGTAAGCGGGTCTGGGGCCAACGTCCTGACTTTC.

This CDR3 is CASSLAGGLDYNEQFF. DNA for the CDR3: TGTGCCAGCAGCTTAGCCGGAGGGCTGGACTACAATGAGCAGTTCTTC. This rearrangement joins TRBV7-8 to TRBJ2-1, with TRBD2 as a possible D gene (6 bases). Trimming left V 0 bases short and J 3 bases short, with 12 bases between. Germline loops: CDR1 SGHVS, CDR2 FQNEAQ. The CDR3 consists of 16 residues.

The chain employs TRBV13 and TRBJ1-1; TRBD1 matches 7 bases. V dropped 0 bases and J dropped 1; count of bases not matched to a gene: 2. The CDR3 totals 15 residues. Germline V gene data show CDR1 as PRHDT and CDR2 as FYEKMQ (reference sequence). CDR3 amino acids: CASSLGGTANTEAFF. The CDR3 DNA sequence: TGTGCCAGCAGCTTAGGCGGGACAGCGAACACTGAAGCTTTCTTT.

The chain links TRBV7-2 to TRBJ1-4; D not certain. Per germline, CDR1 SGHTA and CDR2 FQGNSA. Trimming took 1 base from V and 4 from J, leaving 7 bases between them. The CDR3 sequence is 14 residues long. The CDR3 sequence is CASSLEFSNEKLFF. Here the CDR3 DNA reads TGTGCCAGCAGCTTAGAGTTCAGTAATGAAAAACTGTTTTTT.

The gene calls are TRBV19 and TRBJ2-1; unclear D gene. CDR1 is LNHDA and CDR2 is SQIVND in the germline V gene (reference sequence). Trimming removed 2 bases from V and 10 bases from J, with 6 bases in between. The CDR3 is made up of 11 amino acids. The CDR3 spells CASSIFREQFF. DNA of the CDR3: TGTGCCAGTAGTATATTTCGGGAGCAGTTCTTC.

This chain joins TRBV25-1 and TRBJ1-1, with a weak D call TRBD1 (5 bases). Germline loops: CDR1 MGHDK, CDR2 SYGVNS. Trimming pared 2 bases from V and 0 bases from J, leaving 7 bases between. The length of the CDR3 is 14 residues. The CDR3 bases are TGTGCCAGCAGTGAAAGGGGTGTGAACACTGAAGCTTTCTTT. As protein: CASSERGVNTEAFF.

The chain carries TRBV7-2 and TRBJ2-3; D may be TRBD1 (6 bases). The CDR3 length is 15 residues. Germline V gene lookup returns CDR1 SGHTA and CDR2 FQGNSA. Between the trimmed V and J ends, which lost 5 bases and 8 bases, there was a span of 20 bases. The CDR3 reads CASSATGQHRGTQYF. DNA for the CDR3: TGTGCCAGCAGCGCCACGGGACAACACAGAGGTACGCAGTATTTT.

The CDR3, as DNA: TGTGCCAGCGGCCCCCTAAGGGAGCTGGCCAAAAACATTCAGTACTTC. This codes for CASGPLRELAKNIQYF. This rearrangement joins TRBV7-9 to TRBJ2-4; TRBD2 is a possible D gene (5 bases). The CDR3 has 16 amino acids. The V and J ends lost 8 bases and 1 base respectively, with 18 bases between them. The germline gives CDR1 SEHNR, CDR2 FQNEAQ (reference sequence).

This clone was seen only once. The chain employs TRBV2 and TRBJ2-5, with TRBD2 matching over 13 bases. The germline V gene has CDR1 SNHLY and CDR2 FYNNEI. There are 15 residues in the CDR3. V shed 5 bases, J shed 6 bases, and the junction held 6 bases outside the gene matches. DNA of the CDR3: TGTGCCAGCAGTTCACTAGCGGGGGGGTTGAAGACCCAGTACTTC. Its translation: CASSSLAGGLKTQYF.

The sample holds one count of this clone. CDR3 DNA sequence: TGTGCCAGCATCTCAGGGGGCAAGTCTGGAAACACCATATATTTT. As protein: CASISGGKSGNTIYF. The chain is built from TRBV6-1 and TRBJ1-3, with 8 positions matching TRBD1. V shed 7 bases, J shed 1 base, and the junction held 6 bases outside the gene matches. CDR3 size: 15 residues. The germline CDR1 and CDR2 sequences are MNHNS and SASEGT.

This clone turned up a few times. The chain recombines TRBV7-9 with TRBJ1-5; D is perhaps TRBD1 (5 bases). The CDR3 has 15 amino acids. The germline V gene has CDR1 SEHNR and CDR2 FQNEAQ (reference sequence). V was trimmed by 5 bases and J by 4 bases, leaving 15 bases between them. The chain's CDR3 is CASSAGSAGNQPQHF. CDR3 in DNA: TGTGCCAGCAGCGCCGGTTCTGCAGGGAATCAGCCCCAGCATTTT.

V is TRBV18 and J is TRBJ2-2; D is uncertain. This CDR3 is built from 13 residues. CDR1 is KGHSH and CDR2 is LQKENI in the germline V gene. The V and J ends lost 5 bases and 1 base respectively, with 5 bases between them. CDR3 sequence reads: CASSFGNTGELFF. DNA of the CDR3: TGTGCCAGCTCATTCGGGAACACCGGGGAGCTGTTTTTT.

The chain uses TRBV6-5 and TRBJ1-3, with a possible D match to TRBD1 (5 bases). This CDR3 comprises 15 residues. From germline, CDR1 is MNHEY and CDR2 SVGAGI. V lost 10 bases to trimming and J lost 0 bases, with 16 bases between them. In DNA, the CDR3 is TGTGCCACCTGGCGGGGCGGATTCTCTGGAAACACCATATATTTT. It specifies CATWRGGFSGNTIYF.

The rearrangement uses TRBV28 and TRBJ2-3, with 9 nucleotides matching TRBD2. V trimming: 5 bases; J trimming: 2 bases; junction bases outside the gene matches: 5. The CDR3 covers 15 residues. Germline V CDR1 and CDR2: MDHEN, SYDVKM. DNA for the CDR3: TGTGCCAGCAGTAGCACTAGCGGGCCCACAGATACGCAGTATTTT. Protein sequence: CASSSTSGPTDTQYF. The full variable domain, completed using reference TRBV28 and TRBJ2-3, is DVKVTQSSRYLVKRTGEKVFLECVQDMDHENMFWYRQDPGLGLRLIYFSYDVKMKEKGDIPEGYSVSREKKERFSLILESASTNQTSMYLCASSSTSGPTDTQYFGPGTRLTVL.

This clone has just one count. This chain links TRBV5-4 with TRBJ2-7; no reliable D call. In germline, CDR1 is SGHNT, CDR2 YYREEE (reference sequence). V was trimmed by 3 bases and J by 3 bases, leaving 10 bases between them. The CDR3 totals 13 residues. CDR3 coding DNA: TGTGCCAGCAGCTCCCCTGCAGTCTACGAGCAGTACTTC. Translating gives CASSSPAVYEQYF.

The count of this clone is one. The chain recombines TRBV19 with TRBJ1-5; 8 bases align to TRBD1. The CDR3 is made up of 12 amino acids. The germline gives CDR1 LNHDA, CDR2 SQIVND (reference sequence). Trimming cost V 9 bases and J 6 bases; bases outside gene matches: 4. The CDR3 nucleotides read TGTGCCAGCGACAGGGGAGGTCAGCCCCAGCATTTT. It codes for CASDRGGQPQHF.

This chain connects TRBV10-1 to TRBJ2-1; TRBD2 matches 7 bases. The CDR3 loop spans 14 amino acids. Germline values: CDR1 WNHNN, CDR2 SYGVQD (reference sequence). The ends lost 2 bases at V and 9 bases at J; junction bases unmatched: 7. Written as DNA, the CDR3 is TGCGCCAGCAGTGAGGGACTAGTAAGTGGTGAGCAGTTCTTC. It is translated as CASSEGLVSGEQFF.

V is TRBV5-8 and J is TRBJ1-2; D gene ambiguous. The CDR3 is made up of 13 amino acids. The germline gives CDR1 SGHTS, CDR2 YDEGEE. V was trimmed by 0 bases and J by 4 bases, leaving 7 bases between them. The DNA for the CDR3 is TGTGCCAGCAGCTTGGGAGGAGTCTATGGCTACACCTTC. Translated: CASSLGGVYGYTF.

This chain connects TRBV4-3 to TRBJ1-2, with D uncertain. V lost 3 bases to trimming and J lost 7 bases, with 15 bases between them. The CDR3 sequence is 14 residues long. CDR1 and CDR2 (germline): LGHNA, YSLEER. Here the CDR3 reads CASSHRELGSGYTF. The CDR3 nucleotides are TGCGCCAGCAGCCATCGGGAGTTAGGGAGTGGCTACACCTTC.

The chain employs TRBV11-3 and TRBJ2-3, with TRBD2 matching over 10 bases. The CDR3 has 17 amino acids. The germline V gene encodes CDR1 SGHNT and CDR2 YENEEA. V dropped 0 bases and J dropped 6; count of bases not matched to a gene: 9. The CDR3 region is CASSLDLASGSTDTQYF. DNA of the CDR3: TGTGCCAGCAGCTTAGATCTCGCTAGCGGGAGTACGGATACGCAGTATTTT.

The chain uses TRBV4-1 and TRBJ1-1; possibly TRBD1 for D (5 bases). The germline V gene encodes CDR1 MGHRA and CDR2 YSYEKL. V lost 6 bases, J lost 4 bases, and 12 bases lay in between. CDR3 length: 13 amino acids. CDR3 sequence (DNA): TGCGCCAGCAGACCACAGGTGAGCACTGAAGCTTTCTTT. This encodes CASRPQVSTEAFF.

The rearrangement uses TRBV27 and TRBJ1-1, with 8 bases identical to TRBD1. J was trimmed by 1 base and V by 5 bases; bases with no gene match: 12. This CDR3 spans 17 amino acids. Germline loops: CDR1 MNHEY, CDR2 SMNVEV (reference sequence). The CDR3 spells CASSPAFGQGPNTEAFF. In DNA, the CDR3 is TGTGCCAGCAGTCCGGCCTTTGGACAGGGCCCGAACACTGAAGCTTTCTTT.